These T cell receptor beta chains were read from a single sample in a study of blood T cell repertoires in COVID-19. Measured with immunoSEQ multiplex PCR; TCRdb has only the in-frame clones, and not every one. There are a few hundred thousand clones in the sample; approximately 89% occur only once, and approximately 4.1% lies in the top ten. The sample taken for sequencing was peripheral blood. These receptors all come from a woman in her sixties with COVID-19, enrolled during active disease. CDR3s include the opening cysteine and the closing phenylalanine or tryptophan. Each record gives: D gene, J gene, clone size, V gene, CDR3 DNA, CDR3 protein. D genes are given only for firm matches. The size of a clone is reported for some rows only, either as once, few or many, or as a class for expanded clones.

D: TRBD1; J: TRBJ1-1; size: .; V: TRBV7-6; DNA: TGTGCCAGCAGCTCCGGGACAGGGAAGACTGAAGCTTTCTTT; CDR3: CASSSGTGKTEAFF
D: .; J: TRBJ1-2; size: .; V: TRBV5-1; DNA: TGCGCCAGCAGCTCTATCCCGGGTGAGGGAGTTGGCTACACCTTC; CDR3: CASSSIPGEGVGYTF
D: .; J: TRBJ1-6; size: .; V: TRBV9; DNA: TGTGCCAGCAGCCGGGTGCCCCGCGATTCACCCCTCCACTTT; CDR3: CASSRVPRDSPLHF
D: TRBD1; J: TRBJ1-1; size: .; V: TRBV6-5; DNA: TGTGCCAGCATCAGGGGGCAATGGAACACTGAAGCTTTCTTT; CDR3: CASIRGQWNTEAFF
D: .; J: TRBJ2-5; size: .; V: TRBV4-2; DNA: TGTGCCAGCAGCCTAAAGACAGGTTCGGAGACCCAGTACTTC; CDR3: CASSLKTGSETQYF
D: .; J: TRBJ2-7; size: .; V: TRBV21-1; DNA: TGTGCCAGCAGCGAGACAGGGGAGACCTACGAGCAGTACTTC; CDR3: CASSETGETYEQYF
D: .; J: TRBJ1-4; size: once; V: TRBV19; DNA: TGTGCCAGTAGTTCGATGCGGCCAACTAATGAAAAACTGTTTTTT; CDR3: CASSSMRPTNEKLFF
D: TRBD1; J: TRBJ2-2; size: .; V: TRBV7-3; DNA: TGTGCCAGCAGGCGGACAGGGGGAACCGGGGAGCTGTTTTTT; CDR3: CASRRTGGTGELFF
D: TRBD2; J: TRBJ2-1; size: .; V: TRBV6-5; DNA: TGTGCCAGCAGTTACTCAAGCGGGGGGCGGAGTGAGCAGTTCTTC; CDR3: CASSYSSGGRSEQFF
D: TRBD1; J: TRBJ1-5; size: once; V: TRBV6-6; DNA: TGTGCCAGCAGTGACACCGGGACAGGGTATCAGCCCCAGCATTTT; CDR3: CASSDTGTGYQPQHF
D: TRBD1; J: TRBJ1-3; size: .; V: TRBV30; DNA: TGTGCCTGGAGTTGGGCAGGGGGCTCGGGAAACACCATATATTTT; CDR3: CAWSWAGGSGNTIYF
D: .; J: TRBJ1-1; size: .; V: TRBV5-1; DNA: TGCGCCAGCAGCTTGCGATTTGGCAGGGAGAACACTGAAGCTTTCTTT; CDR3: CASSLRFGRENTEAFF
D: TRBD2; J: TRBJ2-3; size: .; V: TRBV11-3; DNA: TGTGCCAGCAGTTCTACCCCTAGCGGGGGCCGCACAGATACGCAGTATTTT; CDR3: CASSSTPSGGRTDTQYF
D: TRBD2; J: TRBJ2-2; size: .; V: TRBV3-1/TRBV3-2; DNA: TGTGCCAGCAGACGCGATATAGCGGGGGCTAGCACCGGGGAGCTGTTTTTT; CDR3: CASRRDIAGASTGELFF
D: TRBD1; J: TRBJ2-7; size: .; V: TRBV7-9; DNA: TGTGCCAGCAGCTTAGCAAACGCCGGGACAGGGATCTCCTACGAGCAGTACTTC; CDR3: CASSLANAGTGISYEQYF
D: .; J: TRBJ2-7; size: .; V: TRBV3-1/TRBV3-2; DNA: TGTGCCAGCAGCCAAGCACCCGGGGCCTACGAGCAGTACTTC; CDR3: CASSQAPGAYEQYF
D: TRBD1; J: TRBJ1-1; size: .; V: TRBV19; DNA: TGTGCCAGTATGGGACAGGGATGGACTGAAGCTTTCTTT; CDR3: CASMGQGWTEAFF
D: TRBD1; J: TRBJ1-2; size: .; V: TRBV11-2; DNA: TGTGCCAGCAGCTTAGTCCGGACAGGTGTGATCGGTGGCTACACCTTC; CDR3: CASSLVRTGVIGGYTF
D: .; J: TRBJ1-5; size: .; V: TRBV7-6; DNA: TGTGCCAGCGCCGAGAGGGGCGGGAGTCAGCCCCAGCATTTT; CDR3: CASAERGGSQPQHF
D: .; J: TRBJ2-2; size: .; V: TRBV2; DNA: TGTGCCAGCAGTATACGATCGGGGTTAAACACCGGGGAGCTGTTTTTT; CDR3: CASSIRSGLNTGELFF
D: .; J: TRBJ1-2; size: .; V: TRBV11-2; DNA: TGTGCCAGCAGCTTCGGAGGGTTACACTATGGCTACACCTTC; CDR3: CASSFGGLHYGYTF
D: .; J: TRBJ1-2; size: .; V: TRBV19; DNA: TGTGCCAGTAACGAACAGGGAAGAGCTAACTATGGCTACACCTTC; CDR3: CASNEQGRANYGYTF
D: TRBD1; J: TRBJ1-6; size: .; V: TRBV27; DNA: TGTGCCAGCAGTGGGGGACAGGATAATTCACCCCTCCACTTT; CDR3: CASSGGQDNSPLHF
D: TRBD1; J: TRBJ1-2; size: .; V: TRBV5-1; DNA: TGCGCCAGCAGCCCGGGACAGGCCACCTATGGCTACACCTTC; CDR3: CASSPGQATYGYTF
D: TRBD1; J: TRBJ1-1; size: .; V: TRBV6-4; DNA: TGTGCCAGCAGGGGACAGGAGAACACTGAAGCTTTCTTT; CDR3: CASRGQENTEAFF
D: TRBD1; J: TRBJ1-6; size: .; V: TRBV3-1/TRBV3-2; DNA: TGTGCCAGCAGCTACCGCGGACAGGGAGCTAATTCACCCCTCCACTTT; CDR3: CASSYRGQGANSPLHF
D: .; J: TRBJ2-3; size: .; V: TRBV5-1; DNA: TGCGCCAGCAGCTTGGAAGGGGCAGATACGCAGTATTTT; CDR3: CASSLEGADTQYF
D: .; J: TRBJ1-2; size: .; V: TRBV3-1/TRBV3-2; DNA: TGTGCCAGCAGTCAAGGAGGGGGGGTAGCTAACTATGGCTACACCTTC; CDR3: CASSQGGGVANYGYTF
D: .; J: TRBJ2-2; size: .; V: TRBV19; DNA: TGTGCCAGTAGTATTAGCACCGGGGAGCTGTTTTTT; CDR3: CASSISTGELFF
D: .; J: TRBJ1-2; size: .; V: TRBV10-3; DNA: TGTGCCATCTCTCAGGGGCTCGCTAACTATGGCTACACCTTC; CDR3: CAISQGLANYGYTF